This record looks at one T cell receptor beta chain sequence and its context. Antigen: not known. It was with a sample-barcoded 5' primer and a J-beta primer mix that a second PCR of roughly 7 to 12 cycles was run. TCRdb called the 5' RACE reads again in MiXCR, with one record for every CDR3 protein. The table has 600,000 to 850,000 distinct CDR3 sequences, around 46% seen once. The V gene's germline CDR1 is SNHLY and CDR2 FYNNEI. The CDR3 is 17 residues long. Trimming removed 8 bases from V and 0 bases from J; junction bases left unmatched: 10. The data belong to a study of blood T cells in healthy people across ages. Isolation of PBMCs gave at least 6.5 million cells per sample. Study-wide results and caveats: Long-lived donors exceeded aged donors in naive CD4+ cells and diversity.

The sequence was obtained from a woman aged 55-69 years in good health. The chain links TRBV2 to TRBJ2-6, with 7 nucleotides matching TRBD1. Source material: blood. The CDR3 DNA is TGTGCCAGCGGACGGGACAGCCTCAACTCTGGGGCCAACGTCCTGACTTTC. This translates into CASGRDSLNSGANVLTF.